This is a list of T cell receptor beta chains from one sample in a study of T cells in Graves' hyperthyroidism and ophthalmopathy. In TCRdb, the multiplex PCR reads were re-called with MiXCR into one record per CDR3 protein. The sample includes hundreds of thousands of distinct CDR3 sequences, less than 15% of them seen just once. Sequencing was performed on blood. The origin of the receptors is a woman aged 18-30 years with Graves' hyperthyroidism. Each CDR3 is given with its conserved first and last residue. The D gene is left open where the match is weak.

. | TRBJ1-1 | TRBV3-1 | CASSQDTHTEAFF
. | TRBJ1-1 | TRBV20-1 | CSASDLLYGTEAFF
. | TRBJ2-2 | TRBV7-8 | CASSLARWELFF
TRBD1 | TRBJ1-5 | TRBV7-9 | CASSPTGSVDQPQHF
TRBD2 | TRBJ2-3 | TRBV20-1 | CSARGLAGSLDTQYF
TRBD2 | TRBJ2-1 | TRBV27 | CASSLISRRRGSSYNEQFF
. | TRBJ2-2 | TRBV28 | CASSFSNSGGELFF
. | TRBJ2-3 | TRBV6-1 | CASSLAWRDTQYF
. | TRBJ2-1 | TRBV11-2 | CASSLGQGLHEQFF
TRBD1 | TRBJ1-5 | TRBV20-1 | CSAREIIQGAAQPQHF
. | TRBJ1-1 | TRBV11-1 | CASSPKGVGNTEAFF
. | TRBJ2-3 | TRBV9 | CASSARQSTDTQYF
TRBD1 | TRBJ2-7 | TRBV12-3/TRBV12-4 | CASSPLVGTGVSEQYF
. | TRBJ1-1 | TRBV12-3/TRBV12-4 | CASSFRGEAEAFF
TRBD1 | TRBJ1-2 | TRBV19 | CASSIRKGASYGYTF
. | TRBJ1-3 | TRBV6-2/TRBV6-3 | CASKGGTGNTIYF
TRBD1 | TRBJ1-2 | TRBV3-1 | CASSPPTGVDGYTF
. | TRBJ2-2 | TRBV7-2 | CASSLAVWTGELFF
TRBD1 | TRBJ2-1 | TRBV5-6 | CASSRLGTGVYNEQFF
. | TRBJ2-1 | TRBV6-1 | CASSDRDKQFF
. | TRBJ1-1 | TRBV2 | CASRPDTLNTEAFF
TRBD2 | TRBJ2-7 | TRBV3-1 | CASSRRLAGDYEQYF
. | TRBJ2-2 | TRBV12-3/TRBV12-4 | CASTLLGGELFF
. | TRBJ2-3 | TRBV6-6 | CASSSGRTVSDTQYF
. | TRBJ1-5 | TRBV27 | CASSLFGGTGSQPQHF
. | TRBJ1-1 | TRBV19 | CASSTQGSYPEAFF
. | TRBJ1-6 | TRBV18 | CASSPSSGGVGSPLHF
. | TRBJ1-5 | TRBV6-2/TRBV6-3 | CASSYSSRQPQHF
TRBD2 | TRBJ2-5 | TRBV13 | CASSFQLAGGETQYF
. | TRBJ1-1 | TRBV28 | CASSSFRAGDTEAFF
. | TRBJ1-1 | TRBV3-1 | CASSQDRLVTEAFF
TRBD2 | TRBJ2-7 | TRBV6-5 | CASSYGLAGDEQYF
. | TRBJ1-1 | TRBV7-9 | CASSLTPEDIEAFF
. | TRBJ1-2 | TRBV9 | CASSVGDTDNYGYTF
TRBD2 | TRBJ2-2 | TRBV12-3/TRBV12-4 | CASSGTSGREIRLSWDTGELFF
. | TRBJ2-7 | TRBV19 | CASLASGTYEQYF
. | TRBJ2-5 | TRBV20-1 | CSARDNRKETQYF
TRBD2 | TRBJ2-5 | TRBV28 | CASSFPSLAGTRGETQYF
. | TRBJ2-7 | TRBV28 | CASSRPEGAQNEQYF
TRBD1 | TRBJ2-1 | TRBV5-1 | CASSSRTGLDNEQFF
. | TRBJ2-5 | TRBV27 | CASRTRYQETQYF
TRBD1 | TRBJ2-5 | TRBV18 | CASSPGQGGETQYF